This TCR beta chain was sequenced in a study of low-dose radiotherapy and immunotherapy resistance in tumors. TRAV- and TRBV-specific primers, spanning alpha and beta chains, primed first-strand cDNA. TCR amplification ran roughly 20 PCR cycles using constant-region and V-primer adapter primers. The isolated mRNA underwent amplification through in vitro transcription. TCRdb re-called the reads with MiXCR, one entry per CDR3 protein. Among about 89,000 distinct CDR3 sequences listed, 9.4% were seen once. Indicated time point: before trial treatment. Administered to the donors were nivolumab, ipilimumab, aspirin, low-dose cyclophosphamide and low-dose radiotherapy. This clonotype appeared many times. CDR1 and CDR2 (germline): LGHNA, YSLEER. The CDR3 length is 17 residues. V lost 0 bases to trimming and J lost 0 bases, with 9 bases between them.

The chain is built from TRBV4-3 and TRBJ2-6; unclear D gene. This clonotype was obtained from a male donor with prostate cancer. The source was PBMCs, collected before treatment. CDR3 region: CASSQDLPVSGANVLTF. CDR3 nucleotides: TGCGCCAGCAGCCAAGATCTTCCGGTCTCTGGGGCCAACGTCCTGACTTTC.